The 10 T cell receptor beta chains below were found in one sample sequenced in a study of control samples from healthy donors and cancer patients. Produced via immunoSEQ multiplex PCR; TCRdb's table is partial and in-frame only. The sample includes more than 95,000 clones, roughly 87% of them seen just once. Source material: blood. The receptors come from a young man in good health.

The chain carries TRBV9 and TRBJ1-5, with TRBD1 matching 8 bases. Per the germline V gene, CDR1 is SGDLS and CDR2 is YYNGEE. The CDR3 extends over 15 amino acids. With 4 bases clipped from V and 5 bases from J, the junction kept 8 bases outside the gene matches. CDR3 in DNA: TGTGCCAGCAGCCCAACAGGGGGAGGCGATCAGCCCCAGCATTTT. Translation: CASSPTGGGDQPQHF.

The rearrangement uses TRBV4-1 and TRBJ1-6; 7 bases are a match to TRBD1. Germline V CDR1 and CDR2: MGHRA, YSYEKL. V gave up 4 bases and J gave up 6 bases; unmatched junction bases: 6. This CDR3 is 15 amino acids long. CDR3 in amino acids: CASSLSGTVNSPLHF. The CDR3, as DNA: TGCGCCAGCAGCCTTTCCGGGACAGTTAATTCACCCCTCCACTTT.

The CDR3 is CATSEVGSGRNTGELFF. CDR3 DNA: TGTGCCACCAGTGAAGTGGGCTCAGGGAGGAACACCGGGGAGCTGTTTTTT. This chain links TRBV24-1 with TRBJ2-2; perhaps D is TRBD1 or TRBD2 (5 bases each). Germline loops: CDR1 KGHDR, CDR2 SFDVKD. CDR3 length: 17 amino acids. V lost 4 bases and J lost 1, with 15 bases in between.

V usage is TRBV24-1 and J usage is TRBJ2-7; TRBD1 aligns across 8 bases. V lost 2 bases, J lost 4 bases, and 9 bases stayed unmatched. Germline V gene data show CDR1 as KGHDR and CDR2 as SFDVKD. This CDR3 contains 16 residues. The CDR3 DNA follows: TGTGCCACCAGTGATTCCCGGACAGGGAAGGGTTACGAGCAGTACTTC. Protein sequence: CATSDSRTGKGYEQYF.

In DNA, the CDR3 is TGTGCCACCAGCAGTACAGGATTACCTTACAATGAGCAGTTCTTC. Protein: CATSSTGLPYNEQFF. This sequence joins TRBV15 and TRBJ2-1; perhaps TRBD1 as D (5 bases). V dropped 3 bases and J dropped 4 bases, with 13 bases sitting between them. The length of the CDR3 is 15 residues. The V gene's germline CDR1 is LNHNV and CDR2 YYDKDF (reference sequence). The full variable domain, completed using reference TRBV15 and TRBJ2-1, is DAMVIQNPRYQVTQFGKPVTLSCSQTLNHNVMYWYQQKSSQAPKLLFHYYDKDFNNEADTPDNFQSRRPNTSFCFLDIRSPGLGDTAMYLCATSSTGLPYNEQFFGPGTRLTVL.

The rearrangement uses TRBV27 and TRBJ2-7; possible D gene TRBD2, 5 bases. Trimming stripped 3 bases from V and 5 bases from J, with 14 bases between. The CDR3 has 14 residues. Germline V lookup: CDR1 MNHEY, CDR2 SMNVEV (reference sequence). CDR3 DNA: TGTGCCAGCAGTTTCATCGGGAAGGTCGACGAGCAGTACTTC. This codes for CASSFIGKVDEQYF.

In this sample, this clone turned up a few times. This chain uses TRBV27 with TRBJ2-3; 7 nucleotides match TRBD1. Losses at the gene ends were 0 bases for V and 2 bases for J; bases not matched to a gene: 11. The CDR3 runs 18 residues. CDR1 and CDR2 (germline): MNHEY, SMNVEV (reference sequence). CDR3: CASSLSYPTGTLTDTQYF. CDR3 sequence (DNA): TGTGCCAGCAGTTTATCGTACCCGACAGGGACACTCACAGATACGCAGTATTTT.

The chain uses TRBV5-7 and TRBJ1-6; TRBD1 matches 9 bases. Being an ORF, TRBV5-7 has a function that is uncertain. J gave up 10 bases and V 2 bases, and 7 bases lay outside the gene matches. The CDR3 loop spans 15 amino acids. CDR3 loop: CASSFEQGAESPLHF. CDR3 nucleotides: TGTGCCAGCAGCTTTGAACAGGGGGCGGAGTCACCCCTCCACTTT.

This clone was seen only a few times. The rearrangement joins TRBV18 to TRBJ1-5; D perhaps matches TRBD1 (5 bases). V dropped 3 bases and J dropped 5 bases, with 17 bases sitting between them. Germline CDR1 KGHSH, CDR2 LQKENI. The CDR3 consists of 16 residues. CDR3 bases: TGTGCCAGCTCACCCCGTGGGAAGAGGGGCGATCAGCCCCAGCATTTT. It specifies CASSPRGKRGDQPQHF.

The chain employs TRBV7-2 and TRBJ2-7; D is perhaps TRBD2 (5 bases). The CDR3 consists of 13 residues. CDR1 is SGHTA and CDR2 is FQGNSA in the germline V gene. Trimming shortened V by 1 base and J by 8 bases, and 12 bases separated the two germline ends. Written as DNA, the CDR3 is TGTGCCAGCAGCTTAGAACTAGTCAGGAAGCAGTACTTC. It specifies CASSLELVRKQYF.